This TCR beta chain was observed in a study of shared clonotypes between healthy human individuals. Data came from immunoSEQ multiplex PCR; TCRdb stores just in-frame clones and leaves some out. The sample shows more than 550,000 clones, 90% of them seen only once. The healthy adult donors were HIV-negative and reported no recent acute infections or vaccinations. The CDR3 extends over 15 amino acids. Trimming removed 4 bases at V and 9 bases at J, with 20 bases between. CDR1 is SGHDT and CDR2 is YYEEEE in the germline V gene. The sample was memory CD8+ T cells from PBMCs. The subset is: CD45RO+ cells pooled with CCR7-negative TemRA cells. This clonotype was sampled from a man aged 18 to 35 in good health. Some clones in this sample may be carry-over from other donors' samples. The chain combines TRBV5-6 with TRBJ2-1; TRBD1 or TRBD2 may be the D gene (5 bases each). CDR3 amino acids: CASSQDSLRGSEQFF. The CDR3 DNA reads TGTGCCAGCAGCCAAGACTCCCTCCGGGGCAGTGAGCAGTTCTTC.